A selection of T cell receptor beta chains follows, all from one sample in a study of immune cell composition in non-small cell lung cancer. TCRdb keeps only in-frame clones here, not all; method: immunoSEQ multiplex PCR. The sample has over 1,500 clones, under 85% seen once. The source material was non-adjacent lung tissue. These receptors originate from a human donor with non-small cell lung cancer. Each CDR3 is given with its conserved first and last residue. The D gene is left open where the match is weak. Expanded clones are given a class, and other clones once, few, many or no size at all.

d_call | clone_size | cdr3_length | j_call | v_call | cdr3_aa | cdr3_nt
NA | few | 16 | TRBJ2-4 | TRBV2 | CASSATGAEPRNIQYF | TGTGCCAGCAGTGCGACGGGAGCTGAACCAAGAAACATTCAGTACTTC
NA | NA | 14 | TRBJ1-1 | TRBV28 | CASPPWGQDTEAFF | TGTGCCAGCCCCCCATGGGGGCAGGACACTGAAGCTTTCTTT
NA | once | 11 | TRBJ2-1 | TRBV10-3 | CAISGGREQFF | TGTGCCATCAGTGGCGGGCGGGAGCAGTTCTTC
TRBD1 | NA | 15 | TRBJ2-7 | TRBV7-6 | CASSPREGADNKQYF | TGTGCCAGCAGCCCCCGCGAGGGGGCTGATAACAAGCAGTACTTC
NA | NA | 12 | TRBJ2-1 | TRBV5-1 | CASSLGRDEQFF | TGCGCCAGCAGCTTGGGACGGGATGAGCAGTTCTTC
NA | once | 15 | TRBJ2-7 | TRBV7-8 | CASSLGTVRGYEQYF | TGTGCCAGCAGCTTAGGGACAGTGAGGGGCTACGAGCAGTACTTC
NA | NA | 16 | TRBJ1-1 | TRBV5-1 | CASSGYLQSMNTEAFF | TGCGCCAGCAGCGGGTATCTACAGAGCATGAACACTGAAGCTTTCTTT
NA | NA | 13 | TRBJ2-5 | TRBV28 | CASSLRSDETQYF | TGTGCCAGCAGTTTACGGTCCGATGAAACCCAGTACTTC
NA | NA | 14 | TRBJ1-1 | TRBV6-6 | CASSVTGRNTEAFF | TGTGCCAGCAGTGTAACAGGGAGAAACACTGAAGCTTTCTTT
TRBD1 | NA | 15 | TRBJ1-2 | TRBV30 | CAWRLLGTGGEGYTF | TGTGCCTGGAGGCTCCTGGGGACAGGGGGTGAGGGCTACACCTTC
TRBD2 | NA | 16 | TRBJ2-2 | TRBV28 | CASSFLAGGPGGELFF | TGTGCCAGCAGTTTCTTAGCGGGAGGGCCGGGCGGGGAGCTGTTTTTT
TRBD1 | NA | 15 | TRBJ1-1 | TRBV28 | CASSSGGTANTEAFF | TGTGCCAGCAGTTCCGGAGGGACAGCCAACACTGAAGCTTTCTTT
TRBD1 | NA | 14 | TRBJ2-1 | TRBV6-1 | CASSLGTGDNEQFF | TGTGCCAGCAGCCTGGGGACAGGGGACAATGAGCAGTTCTTC
NA | NA | 14 | TRBJ1-2 | TRBV7-8 | CASSAPGVDYGYTF | TGTGCCAGCAGCGCCCCGGGGGTAGACTATGGCTACACCTTC
NA | once | 17 | TRBJ2-1 | TRBV15 | CATSREAAGRTYNEQFF | TGTGCCACCAGCAGAGAGGCAGCGGGCCGCACCTACAATGAGCAGTTCTTC
TRBD2 | NA | 16 | TRBJ2-5 | TRBV11-2 | CASSLTGRAGGETQYF | TGTGCCAGCAGCTTAACCGGGAGGGCCGGAGGAGAGACCCAGTACTTC
TRBD2 | NA | 15 | TRBJ2-3 | TRBV4-3 | CASSQDTGGADTQYF | TGCGCCAGCAGCCAAGATACGGGGGGGGCAGATACGCAGTATTTT
TRBD1 | NA | 18 | TRBJ1-1 | TRBV6-4 | CASSDSKKQGALNTEAFF | TGTGCCAGCAGTGACTCGAAGAAACAGGGGGCCTTGAACACTGAAGCTTTCTTT
NA | NA | 18 | TRBJ2-3 | TRBV7-3 | CASSPRGVTGSETDTQYF | TGTGCCAGCAGCCCCCGGGGTGTTACAGGGTCCGAGACAGATACGCAGTATTTT
TRBD2 | NA | 16 | TRBJ2-1 | TRBV11-3 | CASSSRLAGSYNEQFF | TGTGCCAGCAGCTCCAGACTAGCGGGATCCTACAATGAGCAGTTCTTC
TRBD2 | NA | 16 | TRBJ2-3 | TRBV7-9 | CASSFGATGGLDTQYF | TGTGCCAGCAGCTTTGGAGCGACGGGAGGTCTCGATACGCAGTATTTT
TRBD2 | NA | 16 | TRBJ2-3 | TRBV28 | CASRGQGAGVTDTQYF | TGTGCCAGCAGGGGTCAAGGGGCGGGGGTCACAGATACGCAGTATTTT
TRBD2 | NA | 18 | TRBJ2-5 | TRBV7-2 | CASSLGPLLAGHQETQYF | TGTGCCAGCAGCTTAGGCCCCTTGCTAGCGGGCCACCAAGAGACCCAGTACTTC
NA | NA | 13 | TRBJ1-5 | TRBV5-8 | CASSHLSPGPQHF | TGTGCCAGCAGCCATCTGTCTCCCGGGCCCCAGCATTTT
NA | NA | 14 | TRBJ1-5 | TRBV28 | CASITRGLDQPQHF | TGTGCCAGCATCACCAGGGGATTAGATCAGCCCCAGCATTTT
NA | NA | 12 | TRBJ2-7 | TRBV6-5 | CASSTGSVEQYF | TGTGCCAGCAGTACAGGGTCCGTCGAGCAGTACTTC
TRBD1 | NA | 15 | TRBJ2-1 | TRBV5-1 | CASSSRQGAYNEQFF | TGCGCCAGCAGCTCCCGACAGGGGGCCTACAATGAGCAGTTCTTC
TRBD1 | NA | 15 | TRBJ1-2 | TRBV2 | CASKGTGLSQYGYTF | TGTGCCAGCAAGGGGACAGGGCTTTCTCAATATGGCTACACCTTC
TRBD2 | NA | 12 | TRBJ2-1 | TRBV29-1 | CSGGGRDNEQFF | TGCAGCGGGGGGGGGAGGGACAATGAGCAGTTCTTC
TRBD2 | NA | 15 | TRBJ2-7 | TRBV6-5 | CASRPPSSGSYEQYF | TGTGCCAGCAGACCCCCGTCTAGCGGGAGCTACGAGCAGTACTTC
NA | NA | 15 | TRBJ1-2 | TRBV4-1 | CASSQGGRNLYGYTF | TGCGCCAGCAGCCAAGGGGGCCGAAACCTCTATGGCTACACCTTC
TRBD1 | NA | 15 | TRBJ2-7 | TRBV28 | CASGWGSAGGLGQYF | TGTGCCAGCGGATGGGGGTCTGCAGGGGGCCTAGGGCAGTACTTC
NA | NA | 12 | TRBJ1-3 | TRBV28 | CASSNPGNTIYF | TGTGCCAGCAGCAATCCTGGAAACACCATATATTTT
NA | NA | 15 | TRBJ1-6 | TRBV4-2 | CASSQDERGDSPLHF | TGTGCCAGCAGCCAAGATGAGCGGGGTGATTCACCCCTCCACTTT
TRBD1 | NA | 13 | TRBJ2-7 | TRBV6-1 | CASGDRGAFEQYF | TGTGCCAGCGGTGACAGGGGTGCTTTCGAGCAGTACTTC
TRBD1 | NA | 16 | TRBJ1-1 | TRBV30 | CAWSHGTGGLNTEAFF | TGTGCCTGGAGCCATGGGACAGGGGGTTTGAACACTGAAGCTTTCTTT
NA | NA | 16 | TRBJ1-2 | TRBV9 | CASSVLRDIPLNGYTF | TGTGCCAGCAGCGTACTACGGGACATTCCCTTAAATGGCTACACCTTC
NA | NA | 16 | TRBJ1-5 | TRBV27 | CASSLAGGETNQPQHF | TGTGCCAGCAGTTTAGCGGGAGGGGAGACCAATCAGCCCCAGCATTTT
TRBD1 | NA | 14 | TRBJ1-1 | TRBV5-4 | CASSYGQGAFEAFF | TGTGCCAGCAGTTATGGACAGGGGGCCTTTGAAGCTTTCTTT
TRBD2 | few | 13 | TRBJ2-3 | TRBV27 | CATSGALTDTQYF | TGTGCCACTAGCGGGGCCCTCACAGATACGCAGTATTTT
NA | NA | 13 | TRBJ1-2 | TRBV7-9 | CASSRGSYYGYTF | TGTGCCAGCAGCCGGGGGAGCTACTATGGCTACACCTTC